The T cell receptor (beta chain) under discussion was sequenced for a study of T cell repertoires in cytomegalovirus infection. Study-wide context: An indication of both CMV infection and matching HLA type came from public TCR beta signatures.

One entry per CDR3 protein results from TCRdb running MiXCR on the reads. The sample holds hundreds of thousands of distinct CDR3 sequences, 6% to 8% seen once. CDR3 length equals 14 residues. The germline V gene encodes CDR1 DFQATT and CDR2 SNEGSKA (reference sequence). The clonotype originates from a human donor in good health (CMV status not recorded). Some clones in this sample may be carry-over from other donors' samples. The sequencing input was PBMCs. The V and J genes are TRBV20-1 and TRBJ2-3; 9 bases match TRBD1. In nucleotides, the CDR3 is TGCAGCGGCGTCCCGGGACAGGGTGTAGATACGCAGTATTTT. It yields the protein CSGVPGQGVDTQYF.